This T cell receptor (beta chain) was identified during a study of T-cell memory formation after mild COVID-19. Whole-study results and caveats: SARS-CoV-2 specificity of second-wave clones peaking day 37 was unconfirmed.

CDR1 and CDR2 (germline): DFQATT, SNEGSKA (reference sequence). CDR3 length equals 15 residues. Trimming shortened V by 6 bases and J by 4 bases, and 20 bases separated the two germline ends. One entry per CDR3 protein, called by TCRdb with MiXCR from the 5' RACE reads. The sample carries hundreds of thousands of distinct CDR3 sequences, approximately 7.6% recorded once. In this sample, this clonotype turned up a few times. Its antigen is unidentified. This chain links TRBV20-1 with TRBJ2-3; maybe TRBD1 (5 bases). The origin of this receptor is a man aged 18 to 29 who had mild COVID-19 (a few samples of this study predate the infection). Cell type and time point are not known. Sequences were obtained from PBMCs or a T cell subset sorted from them (not recorded which). CDR3 sequence: CSAGVDQSGADTQYF. The CDR3 DNA is TGCAGTGCAGGGGTGGACCAGTCAGGCGCAGATACGCAGTATTTT.